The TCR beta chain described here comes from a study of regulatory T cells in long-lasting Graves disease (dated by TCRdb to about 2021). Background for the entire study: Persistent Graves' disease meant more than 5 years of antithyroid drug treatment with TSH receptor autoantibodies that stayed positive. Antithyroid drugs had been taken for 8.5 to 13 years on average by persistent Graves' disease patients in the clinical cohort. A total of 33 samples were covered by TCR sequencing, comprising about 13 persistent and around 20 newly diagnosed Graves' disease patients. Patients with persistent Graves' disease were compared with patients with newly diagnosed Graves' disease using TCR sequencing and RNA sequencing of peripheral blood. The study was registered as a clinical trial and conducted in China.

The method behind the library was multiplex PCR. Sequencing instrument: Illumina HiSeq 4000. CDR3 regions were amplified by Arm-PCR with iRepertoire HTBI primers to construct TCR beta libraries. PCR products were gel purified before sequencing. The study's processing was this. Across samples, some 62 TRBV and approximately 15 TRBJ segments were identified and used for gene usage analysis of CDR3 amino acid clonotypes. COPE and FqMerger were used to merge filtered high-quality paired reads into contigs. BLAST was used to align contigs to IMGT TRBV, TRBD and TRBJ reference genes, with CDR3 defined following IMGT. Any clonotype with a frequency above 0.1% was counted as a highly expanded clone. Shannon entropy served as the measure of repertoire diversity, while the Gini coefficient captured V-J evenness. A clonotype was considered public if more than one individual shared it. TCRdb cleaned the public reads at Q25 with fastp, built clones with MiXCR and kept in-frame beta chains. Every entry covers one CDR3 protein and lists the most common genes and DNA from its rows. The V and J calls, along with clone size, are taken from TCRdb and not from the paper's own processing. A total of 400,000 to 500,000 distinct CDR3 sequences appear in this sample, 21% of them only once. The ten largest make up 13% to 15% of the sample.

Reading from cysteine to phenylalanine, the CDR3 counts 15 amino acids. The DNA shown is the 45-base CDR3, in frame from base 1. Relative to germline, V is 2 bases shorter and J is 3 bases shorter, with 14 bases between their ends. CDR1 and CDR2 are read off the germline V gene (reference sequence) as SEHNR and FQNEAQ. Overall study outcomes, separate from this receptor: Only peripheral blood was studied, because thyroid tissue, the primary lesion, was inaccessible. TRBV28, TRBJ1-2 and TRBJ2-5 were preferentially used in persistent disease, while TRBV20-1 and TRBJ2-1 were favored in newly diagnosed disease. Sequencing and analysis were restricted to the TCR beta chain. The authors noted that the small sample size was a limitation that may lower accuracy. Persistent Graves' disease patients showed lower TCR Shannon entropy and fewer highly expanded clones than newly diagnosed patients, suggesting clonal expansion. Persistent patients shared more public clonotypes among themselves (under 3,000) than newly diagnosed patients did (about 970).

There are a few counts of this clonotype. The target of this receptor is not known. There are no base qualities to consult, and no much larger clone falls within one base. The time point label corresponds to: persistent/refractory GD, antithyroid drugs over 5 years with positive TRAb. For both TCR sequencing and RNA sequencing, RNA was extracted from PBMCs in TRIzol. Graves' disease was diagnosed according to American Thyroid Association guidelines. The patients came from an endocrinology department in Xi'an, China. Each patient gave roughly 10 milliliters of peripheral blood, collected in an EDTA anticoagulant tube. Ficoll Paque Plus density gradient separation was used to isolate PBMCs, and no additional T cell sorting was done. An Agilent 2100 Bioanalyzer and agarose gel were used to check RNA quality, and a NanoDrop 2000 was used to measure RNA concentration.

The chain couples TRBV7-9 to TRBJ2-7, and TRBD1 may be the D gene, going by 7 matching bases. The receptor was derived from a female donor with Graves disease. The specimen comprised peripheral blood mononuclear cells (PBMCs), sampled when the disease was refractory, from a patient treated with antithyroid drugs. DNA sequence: TGTGCCAGCAGCTTAATGGCAGGGGGGCGCTACGAGCAGTACTTC. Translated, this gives CASSLMAGGRYEQYF.